This TCR beta chain emerged from a study of T cells after yellow fever vaccination. Study-wide background: SMART-Seq v4 Ultra Low Input handled preparation of low-cell-number fractions.

The CDR3 spans 12 residues. Germline CDR1 SGHAT, CDR2 FQNNGV. The V gene lost 1 base and the J gene lost 11 bases, with 11 bases spanning the gap. Researchers made TCR cDNA using 5'RACE template switching, and this step added a universal primer site and UMIs. TCRdb reanalysed the 5' RACE reads using MiXCR and keeps one entry per CDR3 protein. The data contain more than 300,000 distinct CDR3 sequences, around 10% of them singletons. The sample holds a few counts of this clonotype. The specimen comprised CD4+ T cells sorted from PBMCs, sampled 45 days after the yellow fever booster vaccination. This TCR came from a man between 18 and 29 years old who received the YFV17D yellow fever vaccine. V usage is TRBV11-2 and J usage is TRBJ1-1; a weak D match, TRBD1 (5 bases). CDR3 nucleotides: TGTGCCAGCAGCTTAGGTACCCACAGGGCTTTCTTT. Translating it yields CASSLGTHRAFF. Full variable domain (rest looked up from reference TRBV11-2 and TRBJ1-1): EAGVAQSPRYKIIEKRQSVAFWCNPISGHATLYWYQQILGQGPKLLIQFQNNGVVDDSQLPKDRFSAERLKGVDSTLKIQPAKLEDSAVYLCASSLGTHRAFFGQGTRLTVV.